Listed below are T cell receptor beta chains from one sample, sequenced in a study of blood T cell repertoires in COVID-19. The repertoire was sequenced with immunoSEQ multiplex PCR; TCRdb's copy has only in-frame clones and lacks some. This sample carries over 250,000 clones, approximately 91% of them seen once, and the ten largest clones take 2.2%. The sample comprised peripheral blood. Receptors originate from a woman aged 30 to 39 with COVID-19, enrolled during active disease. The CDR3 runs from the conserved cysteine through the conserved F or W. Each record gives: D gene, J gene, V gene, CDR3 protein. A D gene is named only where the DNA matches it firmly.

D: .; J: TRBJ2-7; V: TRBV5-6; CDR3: CASSPGKGSYEQYF
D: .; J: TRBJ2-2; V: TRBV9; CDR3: CASSVGQFPNTGELFF
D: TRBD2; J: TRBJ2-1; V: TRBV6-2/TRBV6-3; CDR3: CASSRGAGGTYNEQFF
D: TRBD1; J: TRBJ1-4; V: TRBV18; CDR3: CASSPDRVTNEKLFF
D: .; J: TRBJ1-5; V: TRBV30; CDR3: CAWSVPGRVNQPQHF
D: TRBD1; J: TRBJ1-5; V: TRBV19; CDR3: CASSTGRGGNQPQHF
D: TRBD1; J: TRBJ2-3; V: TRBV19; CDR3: CASSTPGTGPDTQYF
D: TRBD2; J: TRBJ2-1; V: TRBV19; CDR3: CASSITSGSHNEQFF
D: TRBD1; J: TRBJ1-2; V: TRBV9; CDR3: CASSANRGHNPNYGYTF
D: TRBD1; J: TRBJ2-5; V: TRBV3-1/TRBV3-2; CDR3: CASSLQGETQYF
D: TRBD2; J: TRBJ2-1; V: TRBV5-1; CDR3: CASSLSGSNEQFF
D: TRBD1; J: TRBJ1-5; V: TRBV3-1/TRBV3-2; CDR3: CASSPKNRQGYSNQPQHF
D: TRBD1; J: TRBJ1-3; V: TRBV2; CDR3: CASSELDRSGNTIYF
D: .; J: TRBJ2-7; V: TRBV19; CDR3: CASTRGSGSYEQYF
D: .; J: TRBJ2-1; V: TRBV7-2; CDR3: CASSLIGGLINNEQFF
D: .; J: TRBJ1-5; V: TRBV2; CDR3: CASSVGPSQPQHF
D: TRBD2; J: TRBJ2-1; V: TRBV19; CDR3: CASSILAGGPGEQFF
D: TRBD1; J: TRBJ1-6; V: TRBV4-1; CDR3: CASSHIGQGDSPLHF